This TCR beta chain was observed in a study of blood T cells in healthy people across ages. Trimming stripped 6 bases from V and 0 bases from J, with 12 bases between. Germline CDR1 DFQATT, CDR2 SNEGSKA (reference sequence). The CDR3 is 15 residues long. Through a sample-barcoded 5' primer and a J-beta primer mix, a second PCR was run for about 7 to 12 cycles. Any given sample supplied a minimum of 3 million CDR3-containing paired-end reads. TCRdb passed the 5' RACE reads through MiXCR, listing each CDR3 protein once. This sample yields around 800,000 distinct CDR3 sequences, of which 20% to 30% are seen a single time; around 3% belongs to the top ten. The sample was also linked to a second study, of T cells of mothers and their children.

This TCR came from a boy under 18 in good health. This chain uses TRBV20-1 with TRBJ2-6; D is unresolved. Sequencing was carried out using blood. The CDR3 nucleotides are TGCAGTGCCACGGGCCACCGCTCTGGGGCCAACGTCCTGACTTTC. Amino acid sequence: CSATGHRSGANVLTF.